This T cell receptor beta chain was profiled in a study of sequential checkpoint blockade in melanoma. Across the whole study: Randomization was 1:1 between first-line nivolumab→ipilimumab and ipilimumab→nivolumab.

Clones were read by immunoSEQ multiplex PCR, and TCRdb kept only the in-frame ones, dropping some. The sample shows fewer than 35,000 clones, roughly 80% of them seen only once. Described treatment: randomized to nivolumab then ipilimumab (arm A) or the reverse (arm B). The clonotype originates from a human donor with melanoma. The source material was CD8+ T cells sorted from blood (inferred from file names), sampled from a patient given nivolumab and ipilimumab in sequence.

The CDR3 sequence: CASSPTPGGYNEQFF. In DNA form, the CDR3 reads TGTGCCAGCAGCCCGACCCCAGGGGGCTACAATGAGCAGTTCTTC. The rearrangement uses TRBV7-8 and TRBJ2-1; 7 nucleotides match TRBD1. CDR3 length: 15 residues. From germline, CDR1 is SGHVS and CDR2 FQNEAQ. The V gene end was trimmed by 5 bases and the J gene end by 3 bases; junction bases not matched to a gene: 7.